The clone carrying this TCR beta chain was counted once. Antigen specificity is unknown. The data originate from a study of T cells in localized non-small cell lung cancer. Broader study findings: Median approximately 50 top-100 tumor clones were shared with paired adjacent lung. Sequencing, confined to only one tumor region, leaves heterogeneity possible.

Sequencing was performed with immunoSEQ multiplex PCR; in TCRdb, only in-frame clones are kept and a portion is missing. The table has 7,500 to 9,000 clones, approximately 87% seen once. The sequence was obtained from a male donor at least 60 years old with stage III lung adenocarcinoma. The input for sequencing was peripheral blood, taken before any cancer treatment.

CDR3 residues: CASSPDRAQETQYF. The CDR3 bases are TGTGCCAGCAGCCCAGACCGGGCCCAAGAGACCCAGTACTTC. The chain joins TRBV7-3 to TRBJ2-5; the D is unclear. The germline V and J ends were trimmed by 5 bases and 1 base, with 11 bases remaining between them. The CDR3 has 14 residues. CDR1 SGHTA and CDR2 FQGTGA come from the germline V gene.